Listed here are 22 T cell receptor beta chains from one sample, sequenced in a study of T cells after yellow fever vaccination. TCRdb re-analysed the 5' RACE reads in MiXCR, keeping a single row per CDR3 protein. The sample consists of some 120,000 distinct CDR3 sequences, over 12% of them appearing once. This sample comprised CD8+ T cells sorted from PBMCs, obtained 5 days after the yellow fever booster vaccination. The receptors were sampled from a man between 18 and 29 years old who received the YFV17D yellow fever vaccine.

The chain uses TRBV12-3 or TRBV12-4 and TRBJ1-1, with no clear D. The CDR3 is made up of 11 amino acids. Deletions cut 3 bases from V and 9 bases from J, with 8 bases between. The CDR3 protein is CASSFFGQAFF. As DNA, the CDR3 is TGTGCCAGCAGTTTCTTCGGCCAAGCTTTCTTT.

The chain uses TRBV7-9 and TRBJ2-2; D is possibly TRBD1 or TRBD2 (5 bases each). The CDR3 runs to 16 residues. Germline loops: CDR1 SEHNR, CDR2 FQNEAQ (reference sequence). The ends were cut back, 5 bases at V and 2 bases at J, with 15 bases in the middle. The CDR3 region is CASSPGGRVNTGELFF. The CDR3 region has the DNA TGTGCCAGCAGCCCAGGAGGCAGGGTTAACACCGGGGAGCTGTTTTTT.

This clonotype was recorded a few times. The chain recombines TRBV5-6 with TRBJ2-4; 7 bases align to TRBD2. The CDR3 runs to 16 residues. J was trimmed by 0 bases and V by 0 bases; bases with no gene match: 3. Germline CDR1 reads SGHDT; CDR2 reads YYEEEE. CDR3 coding DNA: TGTGCCAGCAGCTTGGCGGCGGGGGTAGCCAAAAACATTCAGTACTTC. Translating gives CASSLAAGVAKNIQYF.

This clonotype was picked up a small number of times. Written as DNA, the CDR3 is TGCGCCAGCAGCCACGGGAATCAGCCCCAGCATTTT. It yields the protein CASSHGNQPQHF. The chain joins TRBV4-1 to TRBJ1-5; no definite D call. The germline V gene encodes CDR1 MGHRA and CDR2 YSYEKL. This CDR3 region has 12 residues. V dropped 3 bases and J dropped 4 bases, with 4 bases sitting between them.

The J gene is TRBJ1-3, the V gene TRBV7-2; no definite D call. This CDR3 has 14 residues. The germline CDR1 and CDR2 sequences are SGHTA and FQGNSA. The V gene lost 3 bases and the J gene lost 0 bases, with 6 bases spanning the gap. CDR3 nucleotide sequence: TGTGCCAGCAGCTTGGGAAGCTCTGGAAACACCATATATTTT. It yields the protein CASSLGSSGNTIYF.

J is TRBJ1-1 and V is TRBV7-9, with D tentatively TRBD1 (5 bases). V was cut by 5 bases and J by 11 bases, with 15 bases left in between. The CDR3 covers 12 residues. CDR1 is SEHNR, CDR2 FQNEAQ, per germline (reference sequence). CDR3 region: CASSPDPGLAFF. CDR3 bases: TGTGCCAGCAGCCCGGACCCGGGGCTCGCTTTCTTT.

V is TRBV6-5 and J is TRBJ2-3, with 10 bases matching TRBD2. The CDR3 has 17 amino acids. Germline trimming cut 0 bases from V and 5 bases from J; bases unmatched to any gene: 8. Per germline, CDR1 MNHEY and CDR2 SVGAGI. CDR3 region: CASSYSRQRGGRDTQYF. Here the CDR3 DNA reads TGTGCCAGCAGTTACTCCCGCCAGCGGGGGGGCAGAGATACGCAGTATTTT.

The chain recombines TRBV27 with TRBJ2-1; 8 positions match TRBD1. The CDR3 extends over 13 amino acids. The junction had 6 bases not matched to a gene; V was cut back by 5 bases and J by 9 bases. Germline V CDR1 and CDR2: MNHEY, SMNVEV (reference sequence). The DNA of the CDR3 is TGTGCCAGCAGTCCAGACAGGGGACGTGAGCAGTTCTTC. Residues: CASSPDRGREQFF.

This clonotype was counted between two and nine times. The rearrangement links TRBV29-1 to TRBJ2-1, with a tentative D call TRBD2 (6 bases). Germline CDR1 and CDR2: SQVTM and ANQGSEA. The germline V and J ends were trimmed by 4 bases and 7 bases, with 14 bases remaining between them. This CDR3 is 13 amino acids long. The CDR3 nucleotides read TGCAGCGTTGCTGGGGGGACTCGTAATGAGCAGTTCTTC. Translated: CSVAGGTRNEQFF.

This clonotype has more than one count but fewer than ten. The chain recombines TRBV6-2 or TRBV6-3 with TRBJ1-6, with unresolved D. The V end lost 0 bases, the J end lost 5 bases, and 8 bases lay between the germline ends. CDR1 is MNHEY, CDR2 SVGEGT, per germline. This CDR3 comprises 15 residues. CDR3 sequence (DNA): TGTGCCAGCAGTTACTCAAGGAAAAATAATTCACCCCTCCACTTT. Protein: CASSYSRKNNSPLHF.

This clonotype was observed a handful of times. The chain has TRBV7-9 and TRBJ2-2; TRBD1 is a possible D gene (6 bases). The CDR3 runs to 16 residues. CDR1 and CDR2 from the germline V gene are SEHNR and FQNEAQ (reference sequence). The germline V and J ends were trimmed by 5 bases and 0 bases, with 13 bases remaining between them. The CDR3 spells CASSRHRVANTGELFF. CDR3 DNA: TGTGCCAGCAGCCGACACAGGGTCGCGAACACCGGGGAGCTGTTTTTT.

The rearrangement links TRBV29-1 to TRBJ2-4, with TRBD2 identical over 13 bases. The ends lost 1 base at V and 6 bases at J; junction bases unmatched: 3. Germline V gene sequence: CDR1 SQVTM, CDR2 ANQGSEA. The length of the CDR3 is 15 residues. In nucleotides, the CDR3 is TGCAGCGTTGAAGGCGGGACTAGCGGGGCAAACATTCAGTACTTC. This translates into CSVEGGTSGANIQYF.

V is TRBV28 and J is TRBJ2-7; D possibly corresponds to TRBD2 (5 bases). V lost 1 base and J lost 7, with 11 bases in between. The CDR3 runs to 13 residues. The V gene's germline CDR1 is MDHEN and CDR2 SYDVKM. CDR3 protein: CASSLFGLAEQYF. In DNA, the CDR3 is TGTGCCAGCAGTTTATTCGGACTTGCGGAGCAGTACTTC.

The table lists this clonotype with a few counts. V usage is TRBV4-3 and J usage is TRBJ2-1, with 8 positions matching TRBD2. The CDR3 contains 17 residues. After removal of 3 bases from V and 7 bases from J, the junction contained 14 bases not matched to a gene. Germline loops: CDR1 LGHNA, CDR2 YSLEER. Here the CDR3 reads CASSHPTGPGGPNEQFF. Here the CDR3 DNA reads TGCGCCAGCAGCCATCCTACGGGACCGGGGGGGCCGAATGAGCAGTTCTTC.

This clonotype occurred a few times. The V and J genes are TRBV30 and TRBJ2-1, with 13 nucleotides matching TRBD2. The CDR3 length is 14 residues. The ends lost 5 bases at V and 4 bases at J; junction bases unmatched: 2. Looked up from germline, CDR1 is GTSNPN and CDR2 is SVGIG (reference sequence). Here the CDR3 DNA reads TGTGCCTGGGGGACTAGCGGGAATTACAATGAGCAGTTCTTC. It is translated as CAWGTSGNYNEQFF.

The chain combines TRBV6-6 with TRBJ2-1; D remains unclear. Trimming took 6 bases from V and 2 from J, leaving 17 bases between them. CDR3 length: 16 amino acids. The germline gives CDR1 MNHNY, CDR2 SVGAGI (reference sequence). The CDR3 sequence is CASSPYKGNPYNEQFF. The CDR3 DNA follows: TGTGCCAGCAGCCCGTATAAGGGAAACCCCTACAATGAGCAGTTCTTC.

Only a few counts were recorded for this clonotype. The chain uses TRBV6-1 and TRBJ2-7; 10 nucleotides match TRBD2. The germline V gene encodes CDR1 MNHNS and CDR2 SASEGT. The CDR3 has 16 amino acids. The junction had 10 bases not matched to a gene; V was cut back by 2 bases and J by 6 bases. The CDR3 DNA reads TGTGCCAGCAGTGAATATGTAGCGGGGGGAAGAGGCGAGCAGTACGTC. It is translated as CASSEYVAGGRGEQYV.

The V and J genes are TRBV7-9 and TRBJ1-2; 8 positions agree with TRBD1. Per germline, CDR1 SEHNR and CDR2 FQNEAQ (reference sequence). V was clipped by 5 bases and J by 5 bases; unmatched bases: 13. This CDR3 has 16 residues. This CDR3 reads CASSLDRGPAQYGYTF. For the CDR3, the DNA is TGTGCCAGCAGCCTCGACAGGGGCCCGGCCCAGTATGGCTACACCTTC.

The CDR3 protein is CSVLQGVGYGYTF. The CDR3 coding sequence is TGCAGCGTCTTACAGGGGGTAGGCTATGGCTACACCTTC. The chain recombines TRBV29-1 with TRBJ1-2, with 8 nucleotides matching TRBD1. The V gene end was trimmed by 6 bases and the J gene end by 4 bases; junction bases not matched to a gene: 7. The germline CDR1 and CDR2 sequences are SQVTM and ANQGSEA. The CDR3 is 13 residues long. Variable domain in full (rest from reference TRBV29-1 and TRBJ1-2): SAVISQKPSRDICQRGTSLTIQCQVDSQVTMMFWYRQQPGQSLTLIATANQGSEATYESGFVIDKFPISRPNLTFSTLTVSNMSPEDSSIYLCSVLQGVGYGYTFGSGTRLTVV.

The rearrangement links TRBV7-9 to TRBJ2-1; 12 nucleotides align to TRBD2. The V gene's germline CDR1 is SEHNR and CDR2 FQNEAQ (reference sequence). Germline trimming cut 4 bases from V and 6 bases from J; bases unmatched to any gene: 4. CDR3 length equals 15 residues. The CDR3 sequence is CASSWLAGGPNEQFF. The CDR3 DNA is TGTGCCAGCAGCTGGCTAGCGGGGGGGCCCAATGAGCAGTTCTTC.

This clonotype turned up a few times. The J gene is TRBJ2-1, the V gene TRBV20-1, with D possibly TRBD1 on 5 matching bases. Trimming cost V 1 base and J 8 bases, with 12 bases left between them. CDR3 length equals 13 residues. The germline V gene has CDR1 DFQATT and CDR2 SNEGSKA (reference sequence). As DNA, the CDR3 is TGCAGTGCTAGAGGGGGCCTTTCCCATGAGCAGTTCTTC. It is translated as CSARGGLSHEQFF.

This clonotype was found a few times. The chain couples TRBV2 to TRBJ2-3; 7 bases map to TRBD2. Trimming removed 7 bases from V and 10 bases from J; junction bases left unmatched: 14. CDR1 SNHLY and CDR2 FYNNEI come from the germline V gene. This CDR3 region has 14 residues. The CDR3: CASKGLPPHKAQYF. CDR3 nucleotides: TGTGCCAGCAAGGGACTACCCCCTCACAAGGCGCAGTATTTT.